This TCR beta chain was identified during a study of T cells in Graves' hyperthyroidism and ophthalmopathy. Trimming stripped 4 bases from V and 5 bases from J, with 11 bases between. CDR1 is KGHSH, CDR2 LQKENI, per germline. The CDR3 is 13 residues long. Template material for amplifying TCR beta CDR3 regions consisted of RNA transcripts. The HTBI primer set served for first-round RT-PCR of the TCR CDR3. One entry per CDR3 protein, called by TCRdb with MiXCR from the multiplex PCR reads. The sample holds 650,000 to 700,000 distinct CDR3 sequences, 15% to 20% seen once. The study, taken as a whole, reports: Ophthalmopathy, as predicted by the model, came a median around 7 months after the prediction.

A word on this clonotype: Antigen unknown.

Patients with uncontrolled infections, other autoimmune diseases, pregnancy or lactation were excluded. Together with thyroid ultrasound, orbital computed tomography, serum thyroxine and TRAb, clinical symptoms were used for diagnoses. The authors obtained PBMCs from 9 to 10 ml of fresh peripheral blood. The receptor was derived from a man in his fifties with Graves' hyperthyroidism. The sequenced material came from blood. V is TRBV18 and J is TRBJ1-1; D not certain. The CDR3: CASSQSARTEAFF. In DNA, the CDR3 is TGTGCCAGCTCACAGTCCGCGAGGACTGAAGCTTTCTTT.